These 19 T cell receptor beta chains were all obtained from the same sample, sequenced in a study of T cells after yellow fever vaccination. TCRdb reanalysed the 5' RACE reads using MiXCR and keeps one entry per CDR3 protein. The data hold hundreds of thousands of distinct CDR3 sequences, with 13% observed a single time. Sequenced material: PBMCs, taken on the day of the yellow fever booster vaccination. These receptors were obtained from a man aged 30 to 39 who received the YFV17D yellow fever vaccine.

This clonotype was detected ten times or more. The chain couples TRBV7-9 to TRBJ1-1, with D hard to call. The CDR3 loop spans 14 amino acids. Trimming cost V 5 bases and J 7 bases, with 17 bases left between them. Germline CDR1 SEHNR, CDR2 FQNEAQ (reference sequence). The CDR3 bases are TGTGCCAGCAGCACAAGATCCCAATCATTTGAAGCTTTCTTT. Translating gives CASSTRSQSFEAFF.

This clonotype was picked up a small number of times. This chain connects TRBV18 to TRBJ2-1; unclear D gene. V was trimmed by 2 bases and J by 0 bases, leaving 8 bases between them. The CDR3 extends over 15 amino acids. Germline V gene data show CDR1 as KGHSH and CDR2 as LQKENI. In nucleotides, the CDR3 is TGTGCCAGCTCACCAATGAGTAGCTCCTACAATGAGCAGTTCTTC. Translation gives CASSPMSSSYNEQFF.

This chain joins TRBV18 and TRBJ2-1; perhaps TRBD2 as D (7 bases). CDR1 is KGHSH and CDR2 is LQKENI in the germline V gene. CDR3 length: 15 amino acids. V shed 2 bases and J shed 5 bases, with 13 bases lying between them. Written as DNA, the CDR3 is TGTGCCAGCTCACCATGGGGGGGGGCCAACAATGAGCAGTTCTTC. Translated: CASSPWGGANNEQFF.

The sample holds many counts of this clonotype. The chain recombines TRBV6-2 or TRBV6-3 with TRBJ2-7; 9 bases align to TRBD2. V lost 7 bases, J lost 0 bases, and 16 bases stayed unmatched. The CDR3 is 18 amino acids. Germline values: CDR1 MNHEY, CDR2 SVGEGT. This CDR3 is CASTSMVGAGGTSYEQYF. CDR3 in DNA: TGTGCCAGCACAAGTATGGTGGGAGCGGGAGGAACCTCCTACGAGCAGTACTTC.

This clonotype was counted a few times. This chain links TRBV4-3 with TRBJ2-1; D is undetermined. This CDR3 contains 13 residues. From germline, CDR1 is LGHNA and CDR2 YSLEER. V was clipped by 5 bases and J by 4 bases, with 9 bases between them. The CDR3 nucleotides are TGCGCCAGCAGCGAGCGACCGTACAATGAGCAGTTCTTC. It translates to CASSERPYNEQFF.

This clonotype turned up a few times. J is TRBJ2-7 and V is TRBV20-1, with D unresolved. This CDR3 is 13 amino acids long. The V end lost 0 bases, the J end lost 3 bases, and 9 bases lay between the germline ends. Looked up from germline, CDR1 is DFQATT and CDR2 is SNEGSKA (reference sequence). In DNA form, the CDR3 reads TGCAGTGCTAGAGAGTTCAACGTCTACGAGCAGTACTTC. Encoded protein: CSAREFNVYEQYF.

The rearrangement joins TRBV20-1 to TRBJ2-5; TRBD2 is a possible D gene (5 bases). The length of the CDR3 is 14 residues. Germline-derived CDR1 and CDR2 are DFQATT and SNEGSKA (reference sequence). Trimming left V 2 bases short and J 5 bases short, with 15 bases between. The CDR3 reads CSARLPGSGETQYF. CDR3 bases: TGCAGTGCTAGACTTCCGGGATCGGGGGAGACCCAGTACTTC.

This clonotype was seen repeatedly, ten times or more. The chain is built from TRBV20-1 and TRBJ2-2; D ambiguous. Germline lookup yields CDR1 DFQATT and CDR2 SNEGSKA (reference sequence). The CDR3 loop spans 11 amino acids. V lost 3 bases, J lost 1 base, and 0 bases lay in between. CDR3 in DNA: TGCAGTGCTAGGAACACCGGGGAGCTGTTTTTT. As protein: CSARNTGELFF.

The V gene is TRBV4-3, the J gene TRBJ2-1; 11 positions agree with TRBD2. Germline CDR1 reads LGHNA; CDR2 reads YSLEER. The V and J ends lost 1 base and 12 bases, in that order; junction bases with no gene match: 11. This CDR3 is 16 amino acids long. The CDR3 coding sequence is TGCGCCAGCAGCCAAGGGATTTCACTAGCGGGAGACGGGCAGTTCTTC. Its protein product is CASSQGISLAGDGQFF.

J is TRBJ1-5 and V is TRBV20-1; D is uncertain. The CDR3 sequence is 13 residues long. Germline CDR1 DFQATT, CDR2 SNEGSKA (reference sequence). Trimming shortened V by 6 bases and J by 6 bases, and 15 bases separated the two germline ends. The CDR3 here is CSATSGVLQPQHF. The CDR3 DNA is TGCAGTGCAACTAGCGGGGTTCTTCAGCCCCAGCATTTT.

This clonotype has a handful of counts. The chain uses TRBV7-9 and TRBJ2-1; D gene unclear. Trimming took off 9 bases at V and 4 bases at J, with 22 bases between the two ends. Germline V gene lookup returns CDR1 SEHNR and CDR2 FQNEAQ (reference sequence). The CDR3 length is 16 residues. CDR3 in amino acids: CASPTNLVVLYNEQFF. In DNA, the CDR3 is TGTGCCAGTCCTACAAACCTGGTAGTCCTATACAATGAGCAGTTCTTC. Together with reference TRBV7-9 and TRBJ2-1, the CDR3 gives the full variable domain: DTGVSQNPRHKITKRGQNVTFRCDPISEHNRLYWYRQTLGQGPEFLTYFQNEAQLEKSRLLSDRFSAERPKGSFSTLEIQRTEQGDSAMYLCASPTNLVVLYNEQFFGPGTRLTVL.

This clonotype was picked up a small number of times. The chain joins TRBV19 to TRBJ2-1, with 8 positions matching TRBD2. The germline V gene has CDR1 LNHDA and CDR2 SQIVND (reference sequence). The CDR3 totals 18 residues. Losses at the gene ends were 6 bases for V and 7 bases for J; bases not matched to a gene: 20. The CDR3, as DNA: TGTGCCAGTAGGGGCGGTAGAAGCGGGACTAGTGGCCCTAATGAGCAGTTCTTC. The encoded protein is CASRGGRSGTSGPNEQFF. The full variable domain, its missing parts supplied by reference TRBV19 and TRBJ2-1, is DGGITQSPKYLFRKEGQNVTLSCEQNLNHDAMYWYRQDPGQGLRLIYYSQIVNDFQKGDIAEGYSVSREKKESFPLTVTSAQKNPTAFYLCASRGGRSGTSGPNEQFFGPGTRLTVL.

The chain uses TRBV4-1 and TRBJ2-2, with D possibly matching TRBD2 (6 bases). The CDR3 runs 14 residues. V was clipped by 0 bases and J by 6 bases, with 8 bases between them. CDR1 MGHRA and CDR2 YSYEKL come from the germline V gene. CDR3 region: CASSQDGGAGELFF. CDR3 DNA: TGCGCCAGCAGCCAAGACGGGGGAGCCGGGGAGCTGTTTTTT.

J is TRBJ2-1 and V is TRBV19, with 7 bases that match TRBD2. V gave up 5 bases and J gave up 6 bases; unmatched junction bases: 10. Germline V gene lookup returns CDR1 LNHDA and CDR2 SQIVND (reference sequence). This CDR3 has 15 amino acids. The CDR3 sequence is CASSSQAGAFNEQFF. The CDR3 nucleotides read TGTGCCAGTAGTTCTCAGGCGGGAGCTTTCAATGAGCAGTTCTTC.

In this sample, this clonotype turned up a few times. CDR3 sequence: CASTVATGSYEQYF. As DNA, the CDR3 is TGCGCCAGCACAGTAGCGACAGGGAGCTACGAGCAGTACTTC. The chain carries TRBV5-1 and TRBJ2-7, with 7 bases aligning to TRBD1. Germline loops: CDR1 SGHRS, CDR2 YFSETQ. This CDR3 has 14 amino acids. The J segment lost 3 bases and the V segment lost 6 bases, leaving 9 bases of the junction unmatched.

This clonotype was detected many times. Germline and junction disagree at one end, which may indicate a read error. V and J are TRBV12-3 or TRBV12-4 and TRBJ1-1; D is uncertain. This CDR3 is 12 amino acids long. CDR3 loop: CASSLVVSEAFF. Written as DNA, the CDR3 is TGTGCCAGCAGCTTAGTGGTCAGTGAAGCTTTCTTT.

The chain recombines TRBV7-2 with TRBJ2-2, with 12 positions matching TRBD2. Germline CDR1 SGHTA, CDR2 FQGNSA. The ends lost 0 bases at V and 3 bases at J; junction bases unmatched: 5. The CDR3 contains 18 residues. The CDR3 is CASSLALAGGPDTGELFF. The CDR3 DNA reads as TGTGCCAGCAGCTTAGCGCTAGCGGGAGGGCCGGACACCGGGGAGCTGTTTTTT. Combining the CDR3 with reference TRBV7-2 and TRBJ2-2 gives the whole variable domain GAGVSQSPSNKVTEKGKDVELRCDPISGHTALYWYRQSLGQGLEFLIYFQGNSAPDKSGLPSDRFSAERTGGSVSTLTIQRTQQEDSAVYLCASSLALAGGPDTGELFFGEGSRLTVL.

V and J are TRBV6-1 and TRBJ2-3, with D tentatively TRBD1 (5 bases). Trimming left V 3 bases short and J 10 bases short, with 20 bases between. The CDR3 runs 15 residues. Germline loops: CDR1 MNHNS, CDR2 SASEGT. The CDR3 region has the DNA TGTGCCAGCAGTGACCACCTTAGGGGTACATTTGCGCAGTATTTT. Amino acids: CASSDHLRGTFAQYF.

This clonotype was seen a few times. The chain links TRBV5-1 to TRBJ2-5; D is unclear. Trimming took off 6 bases at V and 6 bases at J, with 15 bases between the two ends. Looked up from germline, CDR1 is SGHRS and CDR2 is YFSETQ. CDR3 length: 13 residues. As DNA, the CDR3 is TGCGCCAGCATTTCCTTGCCCGGACAGACCCAGTACTTC. Protein: CASISLPGQTQYF.